These 4 T cell receptor beta chains were sequenced from one sample in a study of cytomegalovirus exposure and HLA in healthy donors (TCRdb year 2017). Library prep was done by the immunoSEQ multiplex PCR assay. A mixture of 60 forward primers for TCR Vbeta segments and 13 reverse primers for TCR Jbeta segments was used in the multiplex PCR. TCRdb limited this immuneACCESS table to in-frame rearrangements with V and J called. A share of clones is missing; checked studies link under half to unresolved V genes, and the rest is unexplained. The sample's records list 100,000 to 150,000 clones. The ten top clones hold roughly 1% of the sample. Sample: PBMCs. These receptors all come from a young man in good health and CMV-seronegative.

The genes are TRBV7-9 and TRBJ1-5; the D gene is possibly TRBD1 (5 bases). CDR1 SEHNR and CDR2 FQNEAQ come from the germline V gene (reference sequence). Trimming removed 8 bases at V and 2 bases at J, with 19 bases between. The CDR3 consists of 16 residues. The CDR3 here is CASATWQGSGNQPQHF. In DNA form, the CDR3 reads TGTGCCAGCGCCACCTGGCAGGGAAGCGGCAATCAGCCCCAGCATTTT.

The chain is built from TRBV5-1 and TRBJ2-1; D is perhaps TRBD2 (6 bases). This CDR3 spans 13 amino acids. V lost 4 bases, J lost 14 bases, and 19 bases lay in between. Per germline, CDR1 SGHRS and CDR2 YFSETQ. CDR3 residues: CASSLPSGREKFF. The CDR3 DNA reads as TGCGCCAGCAGCCTTCCCTCGGGGCGGGAAAAGTTCTTC.

The CDR3: CATTLSGTGIQPQHF. In nucleotides, the CDR3 is TGTGCCACCACCCTCTCCGGGACAGGGATACAGCCCCAGCATTTT. The J gene is TRBJ1-5, the V gene TRBV15, with 9 nucleotides matching TRBD1. Germline CDR1 and CDR2: LNHNV and YYDKDF (reference sequence). The CDR3 is 15 amino acids. The junction had 11 bases not matched to a gene; V was cut back by 7 bases and J by 7 bases.

V usage is TRBV19 and J usage is TRBJ1-6, with 8 bases fitting TRBD1. The CDR3 is made up of 13 amino acids. The V gene's germline CDR1 is LNHDA and CDR2 SQIVND (reference sequence). Unmatched junction bases numbered 0, after V lost 6 bases and J lost 5 bases. The CDR3 DNA is TGTGCCAGTAGGGACAGGGATAATTCACCCCTCCACTTT. Its protein product is CASRDRDNSPLHF.